The 16 T cell receptor beta chains listed next were all sequenced from one sample in a study of blood T cell repertoires in COVID-19. The repertoire was sequenced with immunoSEQ multiplex PCR; TCRdb's copy has only in-frame clones and lacks some. This table has tens of thousands of clones, roughly 91% appearing once. The specimen was peripheral blood. The source of these receptors is a woman aged 50 to 60 in a cohort sampled during active COVID-19.

The chain couples TRBV21-1 to TRBJ2-1; the table gives TRBD2 as D, unverified against the DNA. TRBV21-1 is an annotated pseudogene. The CDR3 consists of 15 residues. The CDR3 sequence: CASSMSGDAYNEQFF. The DNA of the CDR3 is TGTGCCAGCAGCATGAGCGGGGATGCCTACAATGAGCAGTTCTTC.

This rearrangement joins TRBV14 to TRBJ1-1; D might be TRBD1 (5 bases). Trimming took off 1 base at V and 5 bases at J, with 14 bases between the two ends. The germline V gene has CDR1 SGHDN and CDR2 FVKESK. The CDR3 spans 15 residues. In DNA, the CDR3 is TGTGCCAGCAGCCAAGGGGCGGGAAGGGGTACTGAAGCTTTCTTT. Translation gives CASSQGAGRGTEAFF.

This clone was recorded only once. The chain combines TRBV7-9 with TRBJ1-1, with D hard to call. CDR1 is SEHNR, CDR2 FQNEAQ, per germline (reference sequence). Trimming removed 5 bases from V and 4 bases from J, with 14 bases in between. The CDR3 consists of 14 residues. In nucleotides, the CDR3 is TGTGCCAGCAGCCCCCCGGTGATGAGCACTGAAGCTTTCTTT. Encoded protein: CASSPPVMSTEAFF.

This rearrangement joins TRBV7-3 to TRBJ2-7, with D perhaps TRBD2 (6 bases). This CDR3 comprises 14 residues. Trimming took 2 bases from V and 3 from J, leaving 11 bases between them. Germline V gene sequence: CDR1 SGHTA, CDR2 FQGTGA. Written as DNA, the CDR3 is TGTGCCAGCAGCTTAGGAGGGGTAGGCTACGAGCAGTACTTC. It is translated as CASSLGGVGYEQYF.

The chain couples TRBV19 to TRBJ2-3; possible D gene TRBD2, 5 bases. This CDR3 is 16 amino acids long. Trimming removed 3 bases at V and 0 bases at J, with 13 bases between. Germline V gene sequence: CDR1 LNHDA, CDR2 SQIVND (reference sequence). CDR3 nucleotides: TGTGCCAGTAGTATTTTTCCGGCGGGCAGCACAGATACGCAGTATTTT. As protein: CASSIFPAGSTDTQYF.

This sequence joins TRBV19 and TRBJ2-1; the match to TRBD2 covers 8 bases. The CDR3 is made up of 15 amino acids. V lost 10 bases to trimming and J lost 3 bases; unmatched junction nucleotides: 11. Per germline, CDR1 LNHDA and CDR2 SQIVND (reference sequence). The CDR3 protein is CATSKAGADYNEQFF. The CDR3 bases are TGTGCCACTTCAAAAGCGGGAGCGGACTACAATGAGCAGTTCTTC.

V and J are TRBV5-1 and TRBJ2-5, with a tentative D call TRBD2 (6 bases). The CDR3 spans 15 residues. CDR1 and CDR2 (germline): SGHRS, YFSETQ. The V end was cut by 5 bases, the J end by 5 bases, with 19 bases between. The CDR3 bases are TGCGCCAGCAGACAAGCCGGGGCGGGAATGGAGACCCAGTACTTC. It encodes CASRQAGAGMETQYF.

This clone came up a few times. The rearrangement joins TRBV14 to TRBJ2-2; 7 bases fit TRBD2. Trimming cost V 1 base and J 13 bases; bases outside gene matches: 12. The CDR3 sequence is 15 residues long. The germline V gene has CDR1 SGHDN and CDR2 FVKESK. The chain's CDR3 is CASSQVGGRVLRLFF. The CDR3 DNA reads as TGTGCCAGCAGCCAAGTAGGCGGGAGAGTCTTGCGGCTGTTTTTT.

This clone is a singleton in its sample. The V call is TRBV27, the J call TRBJ1-2; 8 nucleotides align to TRBD1. With V trimmed by 4 bases and J by 5 bases, 9 bases remained unmatched. This CDR3 has 15 amino acids. The germline gives CDR1 MNHEY, CDR2 SMNVEV (reference sequence). DNA for the CDR3: TGTGCCAGCAGTTCAGGGACAGGCTCTGGGTATGGCTACACCTTC. It specifies CASSSGTGSGYGYTF.

This chain joins TRBV27 and TRBJ2-7; 11 positions match TRBD2. The J segment lost 4 bases and the V segment lost 4 bases, leaving 9 bases of the junction unmatched. The CDR3 runs 16 residues. Germline loops: CDR1 MNHEY, CDR2 SMNVEV (reference sequence). The CDR3 here is CASSYLIAGGLYEQYF. The CDR3 DNA sequence: TGTGCCAGCAGTTATTTAATAGCGGGAGGGTTATACGAGCAGTACTTC.

The chain recombines TRBV13 with TRBJ2-1; TRBD1 aligns across 11 bases. The V and J ends lost 2 bases and 4 bases, in that order; junction bases with no gene match: 10. Germline V gene data show CDR1 as PRHDT and CDR2 as FYEKMQ (reference sequence). The CDR3 covers 18 residues. The CDR3 bases are TGTGCCAGCAGCTTATCGATTCCAGGGACAGGGGGATACAATGAGCAGTTCTTC. This codes for CASSLSIPGTGGYNEQFF.

The chain recombines TRBV7-6 with TRBJ2-7, with TRBD1 matching over 10 bases. The trim removed 5 bases at V and 5 bases at J, leaving 9 bases unmatched. Germline V lookup: CDR1 SGHVS, CDR2 FNYEAQ. The CDR3 totals 15 residues. As DNA, the CDR3 is TGTGCCAGCAGCCCCCAGGACAGGGGGTTCGACGAGCAGTACTTC. It is translated as CASSPQDRGFDEQYF. Combining the CDR3 with reference TRBV7-6 and TRBJ2-7 gives the whole variable domain GAGVSQSPRYKVTKRGQDVALRCDPISGHVSLYWYRQALGQGPEFLTYFNYEAQQDKSGLPNDRFSAERPEGSISTLTIQRTEQRDSAMYRCASSPQDRGFDEQYFGPGTRLTVT.

The chain has TRBV6-5 and TRBJ1-2, with 7 bases fitting TRBD1. J was trimmed by 4 bases and V by 6 bases; bases with no gene match: 5. The germline CDR1 and CDR2 sequences are MNHEY and SVGAGI. CDR3 length: 13 residues. CDR3 region: CASRVGQIYGYTF. The CDR3 nucleotides read TGTGCCAGCAGGGTGGGACAGATCTATGGCTACACCTTC.

The rearrangement uses TRBV30 and TRBJ2-1; TRBD1 is a possible D gene (5 bases). CDR3 length equals 14 residues. The germline CDR1 and CDR2 sequences are GTSNPN and SVGIG (reference sequence). Trimming shortened V by 0 bases and J by 0 bases, and 6 bases separated the two germline ends. CDR3 bases: TGTGCCTGGAGTGTAGGGGCCTCCTACAATGAGCAGTTCTTC. It translates to CAWSVGASYNEQFF.

The rearrangement joins TRBV5-1 to TRBJ2-5; 10 bases fit TRBD2. Losses at the gene ends were 4 bases for V and 3 bases for J; bases not matched to a gene: 9. The germline V gene has CDR1 SGHRS and CDR2 YFSETQ. This CDR3 region has 16 residues. CDR3 sequence reads: CASSQLAGASKETQYF. CDR3 DNA: TGCGCCAGCAGCCAGCTAGCGGGGGCATCCAAAGAGACCCAGTACTTC.

The chain uses TRBV6-5 and TRBJ2-1; TRBD1 aligns across 7 bases. The CDR3 consists of 15 residues. CDR1 is MNHEY, CDR2 SVGAGI, per germline. The V segment lost 5 bases and the J segment 4 bases; nucleotides outside the gene matches: 8. CDR3 protein: CASSPRGRSYNEQFF. The CDR3 DNA reads as TGTGCCAGCAGTCCGAGGGGGCGGTCTTACAATGAGCAGTTCTTC.